Below, 16 T cell receptor beta chains from the same sample are listed, as sequenced in a study of CD8 T cells in ankylosing spondylitis. One entry per CDR3 protein results from TCRdb running MiXCR on the 5' RACE reads. Among about 190,000 distinct CDR3 sequences listed, about an eighth were seen once. Input material: blood, either unsorted or a sorted T cell fraction (not recorded which). The source of these receptors is a female donor with ankylosing spondylitis or in good health (not recorded which).

The sample holds many counts of this clonotype. The J gene is TRBJ2-7, the V gene TRBV21-1. TRBV21-1 is a pseudogene segment. This CDR3 comprises 14 residues. The CDR3 here is CASPHTDPPYEQYF. DNA of the CDR3: TGTGCCAGCCCTCACACAGATCCTCCCTACGAGCAGTACTTC.

This clonotype came up many times. The chain carries TRBV6-1 and TRBJ2-7; D call uncertain. Germline CDR1 MNHNS, CDR2 SASEGT. This CDR3 comprises 16 residues. Trimming shortened V by 5 bases and J by 4 bases, and 21 bases separated the two germline ends. CDR3 DNA: TGTGCCAGCAGTCAAACCTTCCCTCGGGCCAGTTACGAGCAGTACTTC. Translating it yields CASSQTFPRASYEQYF.

This clonotype was recorded many times. The chain uses TRBV9 and TRBJ1-2; D gene ambiguous. Germline V gene sequence: CDR1 SGDLS, CDR2 YYNGEE. This CDR3 has 14 amino acids. V lost 3 bases and J lost 6, with 15 bases in between. CDR3: CASSARIAQDGYTF. The CDR3 DNA is TGTGCCAGCAGCGCCCGAATAGCTCAGGATGGCTACACCTTC.

This clonotype occurred many times. The V gene is TRBV12-3 or TRBV12-4, the J gene TRBJ2-1; D is possibly TRBD1 (6 bases). The CDR3 runs to 12 residues. Deletions cut 0 bases from V and 14 bases from J, with 11 bases between. In DNA form, the CDR3 reads TGTGCCAGCAGTTTAGCCGCACACAGGGAGTTCTTC. Protein: CASSLAAHREFF.

This clonotype was observed at least ten times. This sequence joins TRBV2 and TRBJ2-2; 13 positions match TRBD2. CDR1 and CDR2 (germline): SNHLY, FYNNEI. The CDR3 runs 18 residues. Trimming cost V 4 bases and J 4 bases; bases outside gene matches: 9. CDR3 sequence: CASSGSLAGGPRTGELFF. The CDR3 coding sequence is TGTGCCAGCAGTGGTTCACTAGCGGGAGGGCCGCGCACCGGGGAGCTGTTTTTT. Looking up the rest from reference TRBV2 and TRBJ2-2 gives the full variable domain: EPEVTQTPSHQVTQMGQEVILRCVPISNHLYFYWYRQILGQKVEFLVSFYNNEISEKSEIFDDQFSVERPDGSNFTLKIRSTKLEDSAMYFCASSGSLAGGPRTGELFFGEGSRLTVL.

This clonotype has a count of ten or more. This chain links TRBV29-1 with TRBJ1-5; TRBD1 might be the D (6 bases). The CDR3 runs to 12 residues. The V end lost 4 bases, the J end lost 4 bases, and 8 bases lay between the germline ends. Germline loops: CDR1 SQVTM, CDR2 ANQGSEA. The chain's CDR3 is CSVGQGNQPQHF. As DNA, the CDR3 is TGCAGCGTTGGGCAGGGGAATCAGCCCCAGCATTTT. Full variable domain (rest looked up from reference TRBV29-1 and TRBJ1-5): SAVISQKPSRDICQRGTSLTIQCQVDSQVTMMFWYRQQPGQSLTLIATANQGSEATYESGFVIDKFPISRPNLTFSTLTVSNMSPEDSSIYLCSVGQGNQPQHFGDGTRLSIL.

The rearrangement links TRBV28 to TRBJ2-7, with D perhaps being TRBD1 or TRBD2 (5 bases each). Germline lookup yields CDR1 MDHEN and CDR2 SYDVKM. Deletions cut 5 bases from V and 2 bases from J, with 13 bases between. The CDR3 consists of 14 residues. CDR3 sequence reads: CASSTGTGTYEQYF. Written as DNA, the CDR3 is TGTGCCAGCAGTACCGGGACCGGGACCTACGAGCAGTACTTC.

This clonotype was seen at least ten times. The V and J genes are TRBV9 and TRBJ2-1, with no clear D. CDR3 length: 15 residues. The germline V gene has CDR1 SGDLS and CDR2 YYNGEE. Between the trimmed V and J ends, which lost 3 bases and 1 base, there was a span of 11 bases. The CDR3 reads CASSETPRSYNEQFF. Here the CDR3 DNA reads TGTGCCAGCAGCGAGACCCCCCGATCCTACAATGAGCAGTTCTTC.

This clonotype was observed many times. The V gene is TRBV12-3 or TRBV12-4, the J gene TRBJ1-1; 9 nucleotides line up with TRBD1. The V gene end was trimmed by 5 bases and the J gene end by 4 bases; junction bases not matched to a gene: 11. The CDR3 is 16 residues long. The CDR3 bases are TGTGCCAGCAGTCCCATTCAGGGACAGGGAGGCACTGAAGCTTTCTTT. This encodes CASSPIQGQGGTEAFF.

This clonotype was counted at least ten times. The chain employs TRBV9 and TRBJ2-3, with 7 bases aligning to TRBD2. With 4 bases clipped from V and 1 base from J, the junction kept 9 bases outside the gene matches. Germline CDR1 SGDLS, CDR2 YYNGEE. CDR3 length: 16 amino acids. The CDR3 DNA reads as TGTGCCAGCAGCCCATACTCTAGCGGACGCACAGATACGCAGTATTTT. It codes for CASSPYSSGRTDTQYF. Combining the CDR3 with reference TRBV9 and TRBJ2-3 gives the whole variable domain DSGVTQTPKHLITATGQRVTLRCSPRSGDLSVYWYQQSLDQGLQFLIQYYNGEERAKGNILERFSAQQFPDLHSELNLSSLELGDSALYFCASSPYSSGRTDTQYFGPGTRLTVL.

This clonotype was seen repeatedly, ten times or more. The rearrangement joins TRBV12-3 or TRBV12-4 to TRBJ2-7, with TRBD2 as a possible D gene (5 bases). Trimming took off 7 bases at V and 7 bases at J, with 20 bases between the two ends. The CDR3 is made up of 14 amino acids. The CDR3 DNA reads TGTGCCAGCACCCCTGGCCGTCGGGGAAAGGAGCAGTACTTC. This translates into CASTPGRRGKEQYF.

In its sample, this clonotype was seen many times. The rearrangement uses TRBV15 and TRBJ1-1; D is unclear. The CDR3 has 13 residues. The germline V gene encodes CDR1 LNHNV and CDR2 YYDKDF (reference sequence). V shed 2 bases and J shed 5 bases, with 9 bases lying between them. The CDR3: CATSRNGRTEAFF. CDR3 nucleotides: TGTGCCACCAGCAGAAACGGTAGGACTGAAGCTTTCTTT.

This clonotype showed up many times. V usage is TRBV6-1 and J usage is TRBJ1-1; D is possibly TRBD1 (5 bases). Germline V gene sequence: CDR1 MNHNS, CDR2 SASEGT. This CDR3 is 13 amino acids long. Trimming cost V 7 bases and J 4 bases, with 13 bases left between them. DNA for the CDR3: TGTGCCAGCAATCAGGGAGGAGGCACTGAAGCTTTCTTT. Translated: CASNQGGGTEAFF.

This clonotype was counted many times. The V gene is TRBV12-3 or TRBV12-4, the J gene TRBJ1-5; D unclear. This CDR3 comprises 14 residues. V lost 6 bases to trimming and J lost 4 bases, with 13 bases between them. CDR3 sequence: CASSRNILNQPQHF. The CDR3 DNA reads TGTGCCAGCAGCCGTAATATCCTGAATCAGCCCCAGCATTTT.

This clonotype has only a few counts. The rearrangement uses TRBV5-1 and TRBJ2-1; TRBD2 agrees at 9 bases. The V segment lost 7 bases and the J segment 5 bases; nucleotides outside the gene matches: 4. Germline values: CDR1 SGHRS, CDR2 YFSETQ. The CDR3 is made up of 13 amino acids. Here the CDR3 DNA reads TGCGCCAGCCGCCGGACTAGCGACAATGAGCAGTTCTTC. Translated: CASRRTSDNEQFF.

This chain uses TRBV7-6 with TRBJ2-1, with 7 bases fitting TRBD2. CDR3 length: 15 amino acids. Unmatched junction bases numbered 13, after V lost 7 bases and J lost 7 bases. Looked up from germline, CDR1 is SGHVS and CDR2 is FNYEAQ. The CDR3 sequence is CASTNPGGRANEQFF. For the CDR3, the DNA is TGTGCCAGCACCAACCCCGGTGGGAGGGCAAATGAGCAGTTCTTC.